Presented here are 7 T cell receptor beta chains from one specimen sequenced in a study of blood T cell repertoires in COVID-19. Clones were sequenced by immunoSEQ multiplex PCR, and TCRdb holds only the in-frame ones, with some missing. The repertoire holds 160,000 or so clones, with over 75% as singletons. Material for sequencing was PBMCs or T cells enriched from blood (not recorded which). These receptors originate from a man aged 40-49 years who had recovered from COVID-19.

The CDR3 here is CASSEGGDYGYTF. CDR3 in DNA: TGTGCCAGCAGCGAAGGCGGAGACTATGGCTACACCTTC. The chain combines TRBV9 with TRBJ1-2; no definite D call. Trimming took 3 bases from V and 3 from J, leaving 9 bases between them. Germline loops: CDR1 SGDLS, CDR2 YYNGEE. The CDR3 extends over 13 amino acids. The entire variable domain, with the rest obtained from reference TRBV9 and TRBJ1-2, is as follows: DSGVTQTPKHLITATGQRVTLRCSPRSGDLSVYWYQQSLDQGLQFLIQYYNGEERAKGNILERFSAQQFPDLHSELNLSSLELGDSALYFCASSEGGDYGYTFGSGTRLTVV.

The V and J genes are TRBV2 and TRBJ1-2; TRBD1 matches at 8 bases. The CDR3 sequence is 15 residues long. The V gene end was trimmed by 6 bases and the J gene end by 8 bases; junction bases not matched to a gene: 14. Germline V gene lookup returns CDR1 SNHLY and CDR2 FYNNEI. CDR3 nucleotides: TGTGCCAGCAGCGCTACCCCGGACAGGGTAGGCGGCTACACCTTC. This gives the protein CASSATPDRVGGYTF. Using reference TRBV2 and TRBJ1-2 for the parts outside the CDR3, the full variable domain is EPEVTQTPSHQVTQMGQEVILRCVPISNHLYFYWYRQILGQKVEFLVSFYNNEISEKSEIFDDQFSVERPDGSNFTLKIRSTKLEDSAMYFCASSATPDRVGGYTFGSGTRLTVV.

This sequence joins TRBV2 and TRBJ1-4, with D possibly being TRBD1 (5 bases). The germline V gene encodes CDR1 SNHLY and CDR2 FYNNEI. The CDR3 runs to 10 residues. V was trimmed by 9 bases and J by 8 bases, leaving 7 bases between them. The CDR3 protein is CASGGEKLFF. The CDR3 DNA is TGTGCCAGTGGGGGGGAAAAACTGTTTTTT. The full variable domain, rest sourced from reference TRBV2 and TRBJ1-4, is EPEVTQTPSHQVTQMGQEVILRCVPISNHLYFYWYRQILGQKVEFLVSFYNNEISEKSEIFDDQFSVERPDGSNFTLKIRSTKLEDSAMYFCASGGEKLFFGSGTQLSVL.

CDR3 DNA: TGTGCCAGCAGCCACGTCGGACTAGCGGCGAGAAATGAGCAGTTCTTC. Protein product: CASSHVGLAARNEQFF. The chain links TRBV14 to TRBJ2-1, with 10 bases matching TRBD2. Germline loops: CDR1 SGHDN, CDR2 FVKESK. The CDR3 extends over 16 amino acids. Losses at the gene ends were 3 bases for V and 7 bases for J; bases not matched to a gene: 9. Filled out from reference TRBV14 and TRBJ2-1, the complete variable domain reads EAGVTQFPSHSVIEKGQTVTLRCDPISGHDNLYWYRRVMGKEIKFLLHFVKESKQDESGMPNNRFLAERTGGTYSTLKVQPAELEDSGVYFCASSHVGLAARNEQFFGPGTRLTVL.

Details on this clone: The germline gene is not matched at one end of the junction; a read error may be the cause. DNA of the CDR3: TGTGCCAGCAGACCTAGCGGCACAGATACGCAGTGTTTT. Its protein product is CASRPSGTDTQCF. The chain links TRBV3-1 (or the pseudogene TRBV3-2) to TRBJ2-3; 7 nucleotides align to TRBD2. The CDR3 is made up of 13 amino acids. CDR1 and CDR2 from the germline V gene are LGHDT and YNNKEL (reference sequence).

This chain uses TRBV7-3 with TRBJ2-3; TRBD2 is a possible D gene (8 bases). Trimming pared 5 bases from V and 3 bases from J, leaving 15 bases between. Per germline, CDR1 SGHTA and CDR2 FQGTGA. The CDR3 is made up of 15 amino acids. Here the CDR3 DNA reads TGTGCCAGCAGCCGGGGGGGACAGCTTACAGATACGCAGTATTTT. Residues: CASSRGGQLTDTQYF.

The chain uses TRBV6-5 and TRBJ1-6; 8 bases are shared with TRBD1. J was trimmed by 8 bases and V by 5 bases; bases with no gene match: 8. From germline, CDR1 is MNHEY and CDR2 SVGAGI. The CDR3 totals 15 residues. The CDR3 DNA sequence: TGTGCCAGCAGTCGCGGGGACAGGACCGATTCACCCCTCCACTTT. Amino acid sequence: CASSRGDRTDSPLHF.